Below are 30 T cell receptor beta chains sequenced from a single sample in a study of identical twins. Using its own MiXCR run on the 5' RACE reads, TCRdb lists one record per CDR3 protein. The table lists some 1,700,000 distinct CDR3 sequences, under 35% of them singletons. The sample was cord blood. The receptors here all came from a newborn girl in good health.

Only a few counts were recorded for this clonotype. The rearrangement uses TRBV27 and TRBJ1-2; D is uncertain. CDR1 and CDR2 from the germline V gene are MNHEY and SMNVEV (reference sequence). Trimming stripped 5 bases from V and 6 bases from J, with 22 bases between. CDR3 length: 16 amino acids. CDR3 amino acids: CASSPGWDQTRHGYTF. Here the CDR3 DNA reads TGTGCCAGCAGTCCTGGCTGGGATCAGACTAGGCATGGCTACACCTTC.

The genes are TRBV12-3 or TRBV12-4 and TRBJ2-1, with D tentatively TRBD1 or TRBD2 (6 bases each). V lost 4 bases, J lost 2 bases, and 9 bases lay in between. This CDR3 has 14 residues. The CDR3, as DNA: TGTGCCAGCAGTTCTCGGGGGCCCTACAATGAGCAGTTCTTC. Its protein is CASSSRGPYNEQFF.

The chain joins TRBV29-1 to TRBJ1-1; D might be TRBD1 (6 bases). Germline CDR1 SQVTM, CDR2 ANQGSEA. The CDR3 length is 11 residues. The V and J ends lost 6 bases and 6 bases respectively, with 11 bases between them. The CDR3, as DNA: TGCAGCGTGCAGGGGAAGTCTGAAGCTTTCTTT. Translation: CSVQGKSEAFF. The whole variable domain, filled in from reference TRBV29-1 and TRBJ1-1, reads SAVISQKPSRDICQRGTSLTIQCQVDSQVTMMFWYRQQPGQSLTLIATANQGSEATYESGFVIDKFPISRPNLTFSTLTVSNMSPEDSSIYLCSVQGKSEAFFGQGTRLTVV.

This clonotype was recorded a few times. This chain uses TRBV18 with TRBJ2-1, with TRBD2 as a possible D gene (6 bases). V was shortened by 0 bases and J by 5 bases, with 20 bases between the two germline ends. This CDR3 comprises 18 residues. Looked up from germline, CDR1 is KGHSH and CDR2 is LQKENI. CDR3 sequence: CASSPPMGGGVFHNEQFF. The CDR3 DNA sequence: TGTGCCAGCTCACCACCGATGGGTGGCGGGGTTTTCCACAATGAGCAGTTCTTC.

Only a few counts were recorded for this clonotype. V usage is TRBV7-2 and J usage is TRBJ2-3; D is possibly TRBD1 (6 bases). Trimming removed 8 bases from V and 4 bases from J, with 13 bases in between. The CDR3 runs 13 residues. Per germline, CDR1 SGHTA and CDR2 FQGNSA. This CDR3 is CASSFQGSDTQYF. The CDR3 DNA sequence: TGTGCCAGCTCTTTCCAGGGGTCAGATACGCAGTATTTT.

The chain has TRBV5-1 and TRBJ1-2, with D possibly matching TRBD1 (6 bases). Germline assignment: CDR1 SGHRS and CDR2 YFSETQ. V shed 0 bases and J shed 5 bases, with 14 bases lying between them. The CDR3 length is 15 residues. Written as DNA, the CDR3 is TGCGCCAGCAGCTTGGTAACGGGGGCGCGGTATGGCTACACCTTC. Protein product: CASSLVTGARYGYTF.

This clonotype has more than one count but fewer than ten. The chain uses TRBV7-9 and TRBJ2-1, with D possibly TRBD2 on 6 matching bases. The CDR3 contains 16 residues. Per germline, CDR1 SEHNR and CDR2 FQNEAQ (reference sequence). V dropped 2 bases and J dropped 2 bases, with 13 bases sitting between them. This chain's CDR3 is CASSLRRAGTYNEQFF. CDR3 DNA sequence: TGTGCCAGCAGCTTACGGAGAGCGGGTACCTACAATGAGCAGTTCTTC.

As to this clonotype: A clone one base away is much larger, so this may be a read error. The genes are TRBV20-1 and TRBJ2-7; 7 positions agree with TRBD2. CDR1 DFQATT and CDR2 SNEGSKA come from the germline V gene (reference sequence). The CDR3 consists of 12 residues. Trimming at V came to 3 bases and at J to 7 bases, leaving 6 bases not matched to a gene. CDR3 DNA sequence: TGCAGTGCTAGCTCGGGGGGAAATGAGCAGTACTTC. Its protein product is CSASSGGNEQYF.

The CDR3 is CASSQGALANYGYTF. CDR3 nucleotide sequence: TGTGCCAGCAGCCAAGGGGCCCTAGCTAACTATGGCTACACCTTC. V is TRBV3-1 and J is TRBJ1-2, with D unresolved. V gave up 1 base and J gave up 0 bases, with 9 bases separating them. The CDR3 is 15 amino acids. The germline gives CDR1 LGHDT, CDR2 YNNKEL (reference sequence). Using reference TRBV3-1 and TRBJ1-2 for the parts outside the CDR3, the full variable domain is DTAVSQTPKYLVTQMGNDKSIKCEQNLGHDTMYWYKQDSKKFLKIMFSYNNKELIINETVPNRFSPKSPDKAHLNLHINSLELGDSAVYFCASSQGALANYGYTFGSGTRLTVV.

This clonotype has only a few counts. This chain joins TRBV4-1 and TRBJ2-1; 7 nucleotides agree with TRBD2. CDR1 MGHRA and CDR2 YSYEKL come from the germline V gene. V gave up 4 bases and J gave up 9 bases; unmatched junction bases: 6. The CDR3 runs 13 residues. The CDR3 DNA reads TGCGCCAGCAGCCGATTTTCGGGGGGTGAGCAGTTCTTC. This sequence encodes CASSRFSGGEQFF.

The V call is TRBV18, the J call TRBJ2-3; 9 bases line up with TRBD2. Germline CDR1 and CDR2: KGHSH and LQKENI. CDR3 length: 16 residues. J lost 1 base, V lost 2 bases, and 4 bases had no gene match. The CDR3 DNA reads TGTGCCAGCTCACCAACAAGACTAGCGGGCACAGATACGCAGTATTTT. Protein product: CASSPTRLAGTDTQYF.

This clonotype was seen a few times. The chain uses TRBV20-1 and TRBJ2-7; D perhaps matches TRBD1 (6 bases). Trimming took 5 bases from V and 2 from J, leaving 10 bases between them. The germline V gene has CDR1 DFQATT and CDR2 SNEGSKA (reference sequence). The length of the CDR3 is 12 residues. The CDR3 loop reads CSAPQGPYEQYF. DNA of the CDR3: TGCAGTGCTCCACAGGGCCCCTACGAGCAGTACTTC.

This clonotype has more than one count but fewer than ten. The J gene is TRBJ2-6, the V gene TRBV4-2; 7 positions match TRBD1. After removal of 0 bases from V and 2 bases from J, the junction contained 4 bases not matched to a gene. This CDR3 has 17 amino acids. Germline loops: CDR1 LGHNA, CDR2 YNFKEQ. In DNA form, the CDR3 reads TGTGCCAGCAGCCAAGATTTAACAGGGGCTGGGGCCAACGTCCTGACTTTC. Protein sequence: CASSQDLTGAGANVLTF.

V and J are TRBV12-3 or TRBV12-4 and TRBJ2-7; 12 bases are shared with TRBD1. The CDR3 contains 16 residues. The V and J ends lost 6 bases and 7 bases, in that order; junction bases with no gene match: 13. The CDR3 is CASSSLGTGGYNEQYF. In DNA form, the CDR3 reads TGTGCCAGCAGCTCCCTCGGGACAGGGGGCTACAATGAGCAGTACTTC.

The chain recombines TRBV29-1 with TRBJ1-2, with a possible D match to TRBD1 (5 bases). Germline CDR1 is SQVTM and CDR2 is ANQGSEA. Deletions cut 3 bases from V and 0 bases from J, with 14 bases between. The CDR3 extends over 15 amino acids. The CDR3 protein is CSVEEILGANYGYTF. For the CDR3, the DNA is TGCAGCGTTGAGGAGATTTTAGGGGCTAACTATGGCTACACCTTC.

The gene calls are TRBV4-1 and TRBJ2-3; D remains ambiguous. The CDR3 extends over 15 amino acids. CDR1 is MGHRA, CDR2 YSYEKL, per germline. V was cut by 2 bases and J by 2 bases, with 11 bases left in between. The CDR3 DNA is TGCGCCAGCAGCCAACGCGCGCTGCCCACAGATACGCAGTATTTT. Translating gives CASSQRALPTDTQYF.

The V gene is TRBV20-1, the J gene TRBJ2-7; TRBD2 matches at 9 bases. The CDR3 extends over 15 amino acids. Germline CDR1 and CDR2: DFQATT and SNEGSKA (reference sequence). V trimming: 3 bases; J trimming: 0 bases; junction bases outside the gene matches: 6. CDR3 in amino acids: CSASYPGLASYEQYF. CDR3 nucleotide sequence: TGCAGTGCTAGTTATCCGGGACTAGCCTCCTACGAGCAGTACTTC.

The chain couples TRBV19 to TRBJ1-5; unclear D gene. Germline V gives CDR1 LNHDA, CDR2 SQIVND (reference sequence). The V end lost 3 bases, the J end lost 7 bases, and 16 bases lay between the germline ends. This CDR3 has 15 amino acids. The CDR3 coding sequence is TGTGCCAGTAGTATTATAGGGCCCCGGTACCAGCCCCAGCATTTT. Translation: CASSIIGPRYQPQHF.

In DNA, the CDR3 is TGTGCCAGCAGCTTAGCGGGGGGGCATGGGGCCAACGTCCTGACTTTC. It specifies CASSLAGGHGANVLTF. The chain has TRBV7-2 and TRBJ2-6; a possible D gene is TRBD2 (7 bases). The CDR3 is 16 residues long. V dropped 0 bases and J dropped 3 bases, with 9 bases sitting between them. Germline CDR1 reads SGHTA; CDR2 reads FQGNSA.

The chain has TRBV28 and TRBJ2-1; 8 nucleotides agree with TRBD1. The trim removed 2 bases at V and 7 bases at J, leaving 7 bases unmatched. CDR3 length: 15 residues. Germline V gene lookup returns CDR1 MDHEN and CDR2 SYDVKM. The CDR3 loop reads CASSLPGTGNNEQFF. The CDR3 DNA reads as TGTGCCAGCAGTTTACCGGGGACAGGCAATAATGAGCAGTTCTTC.

This clonotype has ten or more counts. The gene calls are TRBV2 and TRBJ2-3; 7 bases align to TRBD1. The CDR3 extends over 14 amino acids. V was clipped by 9 bases and J by 4 bases; unmatched bases: 10. Looked up from germline, CDR1 is SNHLY and CDR2 is FYNNEI. In DNA form, the CDR3 reads TGTGCCAGAGCAGATAGGACAGGCCCAGATACGCAGTATTTT. This translates into CARADRTGPDTQYF.

This chain links TRBV6-2 or TRBV6-3 with TRBJ1-5; 7 bases agree with TRBD1. Germline CDR1 MNHEY, CDR2 SVGEGT. Trimming cost V 8 bases and J 6 bases; bases outside gene matches: 7. There are 13 residues in the CDR3. The CDR3 bases are TGTGCCAGCGGAAAGGGGGCGAGTCAGCCCCAGCATTTT. As protein: CASGKGASQPQHF.

The sample holds a few counts of this clonotype. The chain employs TRBV21-1 and TRBJ1-5. TRBV21-1 is a pseudogene locus. This CDR3 has 14 residues. The CDR3 loop is CASSKGKGYSAQHF. The CDR3 coding sequence is TGTGCCAGCAGCAAAGGAAAAGGCTATTCGGCCCAGCATTTT.

The V and J genes are TRBV13 and TRBJ2-5; no reliable D call. V lost 1 base to trimming and J lost 5 bases, with 8 bases between them. The CDR3 has 13 amino acids. Germline lookup yields CDR1 PRHDT and CDR2 FYEKMQ (reference sequence). CDR3 in DNA: TGTGCCAGCAGCTTAGATGGGTGGGAGACCCAGTACTTC. Translation: CASSLDGWETQYF.

The chain uses TRBV29-1 and TRBJ2-5, with TRBD1 matching over 8 bases. The CDR3 spans 16 residues. Germline assignment: CDR1 SQVTM and CDR2 ANQGSEA. Unmatched junction bases numbered 9, after V lost 2 bases and J lost 1 base. The CDR3 bases are TGCAGCGTTGAAAGAAAGGTGGGACAGGTCCAAGAGACCCAGTACTTC. It specifies CSVERKVGQVQETQYF.

The CDR3, as DNA: TGCAGTGCTAGAGGGGAGCGGGAGTCCACAGATACGCAGTATTTT. The encoded protein is CSARGERESTDTQYF. The genes are TRBV20-1 and TRBJ2-3; TRBD2 aligns across 8 bases. Germline CDR1 reads DFQATT; CDR2 reads SNEGSKA (reference sequence). J gave up 2 bases and V 1 base, and 5 bases lay outside the gene matches. The CDR3 has 15 residues.

The chain employs TRBV21-1 and TRBJ2-5; the DNA was not used to check the table's D call, TRBD2. TRBV21-1 is classified as a pseudogene. This CDR3 comprises 15 residues. Here the CDR3 reads CASSKGTSVGETQYF. DNA of the CDR3: TGTGCCAGCAGCAAAGGGACAAGCGTCGGCGAGACCCAGTACTTC.

The rearrangement joins TRBV29-1 to TRBJ2-1; 9 nucleotides agree with TRBD2. V trimming: 3 bases; J trimming: 10 bases; junction bases outside the gene matches: 13. CDR1 and CDR2 from the germline V gene are SQVTM and ANQGSEA. The CDR3 totals 15 residues. CDR3 bases: TGCAGCGTTGAGGCGGGGGGGATCACTACGTGGGAGCAGTTCTTC. It translates to CSVEAGGITTWEQFF.

This chain uses TRBV12-3 or TRBV12-4 with TRBJ2-1, with D perhaps matching TRBD2 (5 bases). The CDR3 length is 14 residues. V lost 2 bases and J lost 9, with 14 bases in between. In DNA, the CDR3 is TGTGCCAGCAGTTTAAGAGGCGGGCCCGGTGAGCAGTTCTTC. Translated: CASSLRGGPGEQFF.

The V and J genes are TRBV9 and TRBJ2-5; D is unclear. The germline V and J ends were trimmed by 3 bases and 11 bases, with 23 bases remaining between them. Germline assignment: CDR1 SGDLS and CDR2 YYNGEE. The CDR3 spans 15 residues. This CDR3 is CASSGPLEPSNEQYF. CDR3 in DNA: TGTGCCAGCAGCGGACCTCTAGAGCCCTCCAATGAGCAGTACTTC.